The clone carrying this TCR beta chain has a single count. The sample belongs to a study of blood T cell repertoires in COVID-19. Study-level information: Material from acute and convalescent COVID-19 was sourced from the United States, Italy and Spain.

Sequencing used immunoSEQ multiplex PCR; TCRdb keeps in-frame clones, though not all of them. The top ten clones hold 0.5% to 0.65% of a sample with some 150,000 clones, around 80% of them seen once. The CDR3 covers 14 residues. From germline, CDR1 is SEHNR and CDR2 FQNEAQ (reference sequence). The germline V and J ends were trimmed by 3 bases and 2 bases, with 10 bases remaining between them. The chain joins TRBV7-9 to TRBJ2-5, with TRBD2 as a possible D gene (6 bases). This sequence was found in a man in his 60s with acute or convalescent COVID-19. The sample consisted of peripheral blood. CDR3 sequence reads: CASSFGRGQETQYF. The CDR3 nucleotides are TGTGCCAGCAGCTTCGGGCGGGGACAAGAGACCCAGTACTTC.